These 4 T cell receptor beta chains came from one sample sequenced in a study of graft-versus-host responses after intestinal transplantation. Method: immunoSEQ multiplex PCR; TCRdb's copy keeps in-frame clones and lacks some. The table records 40,000 or so clones, roughly 93% of them present only once. The sample here was PBMCs, taken 700 to 850 days after intestinal transplantation. The receptor set was obtained from a human patient who received an intestinal transplant, so some T cells may come from the graft donor.

The chain combines TRBV4-1 with TRBJ2-4, with TRBD2 matching over 7 bases. The CDR3 spans 19 residues. In germline, CDR1 is MGHRA, CDR2 YSYEKL. The V segment lost 1 base and the J segment 0 bases; nucleotides outside the gene matches: 12. The CDR3 nucleotides are TGCGCCAGCAGCCAAGTTGAGGGCGGGAGCCGCCTAGCCAAAAACATTCAGTACTTC. Translating gives CASSQVEGGSRLAKNIQYF.

V gene TRBV7-6 combines with J gene TRBJ2-5; D possibly matches TRBD1 or TRBD2 (7 bases each). From germline, CDR1 is SGHVS and CDR2 FNYEAQ. V lost 4 bases, J lost 5 bases, and 17 bases lay in between. The CDR3 has 15 residues. The CDR3 here is CASSWGGLQGETQYF. In DNA, the CDR3 is TGTGCCAGCAGCTGGGGGGGATTACAGGGGGAGACCCAGTACTTC.

V and J are TRBV6-5 and TRBJ2-7, with D perhaps assigned TRBD1 or TRBD2 (5 bases each). The CDR3 is made up of 12 amino acids. Germline assignment: CDR1 MNHEY and CDR2 SVGAGI. V was cut by 4 bases and J by 7 bases, with 11 bases left in between. This CDR3 is CASSFPGREQYF. CDR3 nucleotide sequence: TGTGCCAGCAGTTTCCCGGGACGGGAGCAGTACTTC.

The chain recombines TRBV18 with TRBJ2-7; unclear D gene. The length of the CDR3 is 14 residues. Germline V gives CDR1 KGHSH, CDR2 LQKENI. The ends were cut back, 1 base at V and 2 bases at J, with 9 bases in the middle. The CDR3 reads CASSPRSLTYEQYF. The CDR3 region has the DNA TGTGCCAGCTCACCACGGAGCTTAACCTACGAGCAGTACTTC.